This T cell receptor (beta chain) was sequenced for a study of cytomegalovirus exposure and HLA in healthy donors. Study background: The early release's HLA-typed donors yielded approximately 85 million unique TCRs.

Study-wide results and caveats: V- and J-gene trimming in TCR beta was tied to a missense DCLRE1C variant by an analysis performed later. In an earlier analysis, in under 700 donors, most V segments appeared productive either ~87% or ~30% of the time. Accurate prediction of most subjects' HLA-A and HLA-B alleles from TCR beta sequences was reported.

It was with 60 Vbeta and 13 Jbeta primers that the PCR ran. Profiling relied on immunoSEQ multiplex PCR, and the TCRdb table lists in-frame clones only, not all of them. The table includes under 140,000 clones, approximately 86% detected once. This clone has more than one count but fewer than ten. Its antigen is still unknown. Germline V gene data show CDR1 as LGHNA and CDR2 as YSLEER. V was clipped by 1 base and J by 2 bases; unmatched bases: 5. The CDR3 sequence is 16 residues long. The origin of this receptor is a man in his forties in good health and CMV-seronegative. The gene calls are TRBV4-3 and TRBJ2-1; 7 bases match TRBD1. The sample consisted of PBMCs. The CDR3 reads CASSQVLQGTYNEQFF. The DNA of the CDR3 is TGCGCCAGCAGCCAAGTCCTACAGGGGACCTACAATGAGCAGTTCTTC.